Below, one TCR beta chain is given with its context. Germline V gene data show CDR1 as MNHEY and CDR2 as SVGAGI. Trimming took 4 bases from V and 0 from J, leaving 6 bases between them. This CDR3 region has 13 residues. Participant age was roughly 18 to 95 years, and participants resided in approximately 24 US areas. Each exposed participant met a COVID-19 case in the 2 weeks preceding study entry. The sample is drawn from a study of blood T cell repertoires in COVID-19. As for the study in general: Nucleic acid was either cDNA or gDNA, and it came from T cells, B-cell-depleted T cells, or PBMCs.

Per the study methods: Reference gene primer amplification gave nucleated cell count estimates. Profiled with immunoSEQ multiplex PCR; TCRdb holds only in-frame clones, not every one. That table gives V, J and clone size, and the DNA gave D and trimming. Of about 430,000 clones listed, around nine tenths are singletons. The V call is TRBV6-5, the J call TRBJ1-2; D gene ambiguous. The sequence was obtained from a woman aged 18-30 years who had been exposed to COVID-19. Sequenced material: PBMCs or T cells enriched from blood (not recorded which). The CDR3 DNA sequence: TGTGCCAGCAGTTCTATTTCTAACTATGGCTACACCTTC. This gives the protein CASSSISNYGYTF.